This paragraph covers one T cell receptor (beta chain) sequence. Antigen unknown. The entry originates in a study of regulatory T cells in long-lasting Graves disease. The study, taken as a whole, reports: Newly diagnosed patients shared 1,000 or so public clonotypes; persistent patients shared under 3,000. Persistent disease preferred TRBV28, TRBJ1-2 and TRBJ2-5.

Trimming took off 6 bases at V and 0 bases at J, with 15 bases between the two ends. CDR1 and CDR2 from the germline V gene are DFQATT and SNEGSKA (reference sequence). The CDR3 is 14 amino acids. Sequencing libraries for TCR beta were prepared with iRepertoire HTBI primers and Arm-PCR of CDR3 regions. How the authors handled the data: Looking across samples, the authors found approximately 60 TRBV and 14 to 15 TRBJ segments. MiXCR, run by TCRdb on the multiplex PCR reads, gives a single entry per CDR3 protein. TCRdb's processing, not the authors' own work, is the source of the V and J calls. Of 300,000 to 500,000 distinct CDR3 sequences in the sample, more than 20% were seen once. Time point defined: persistent/refractory GD, antithyroid drugs over 5 years with positive TRAb. The TCR library was made from RNA extracted from PBMCs.

The V gene is TRBV20-1, the J gene TRBJ2-7; D remains ambiguous. Source: peripheral blood mononuclear cells (PBMCs), taken when the disease was refractory, from a patient treated with antithyroid drugs. This TCR was recovered from a female donor with Graves disease. CDR3 nucleotides: TGCAGTGCCGCCAGAACTCGGAGCTCCTACGAGCAGTACTTC. Its translation: CSAARTRSSYEQYF.